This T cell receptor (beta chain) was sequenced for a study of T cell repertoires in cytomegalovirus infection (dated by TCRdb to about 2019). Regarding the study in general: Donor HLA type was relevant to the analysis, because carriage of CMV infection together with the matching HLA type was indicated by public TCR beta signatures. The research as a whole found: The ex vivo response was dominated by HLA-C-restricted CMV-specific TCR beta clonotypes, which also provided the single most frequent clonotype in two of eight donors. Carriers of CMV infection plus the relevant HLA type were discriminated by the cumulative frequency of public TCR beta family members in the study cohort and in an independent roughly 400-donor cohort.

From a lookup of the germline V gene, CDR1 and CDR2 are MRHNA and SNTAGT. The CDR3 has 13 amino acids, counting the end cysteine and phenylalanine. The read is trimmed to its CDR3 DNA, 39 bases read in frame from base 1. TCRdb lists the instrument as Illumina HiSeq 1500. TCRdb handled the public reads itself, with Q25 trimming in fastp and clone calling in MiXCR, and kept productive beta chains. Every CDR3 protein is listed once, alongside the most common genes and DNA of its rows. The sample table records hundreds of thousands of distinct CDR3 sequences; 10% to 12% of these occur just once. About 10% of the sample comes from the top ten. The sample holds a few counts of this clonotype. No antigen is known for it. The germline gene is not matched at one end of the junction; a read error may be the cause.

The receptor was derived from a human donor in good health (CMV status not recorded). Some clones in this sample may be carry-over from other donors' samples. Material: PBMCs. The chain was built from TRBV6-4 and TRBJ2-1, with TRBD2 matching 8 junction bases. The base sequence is TGTGCCGGGGTCGTCGGGTGCGGGAGGCCCAGGGTCTTC. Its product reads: CAGVVGCGRPRVF.